The subject of this entry is one TCR beta chain. Its antigen is not identified. The data were obtained in a study of OX40 agonist ivuxolimab in advanced cancers. Peripheral blood came from all dose cohorts at three timepoints. Between the trimmed V and J ends, which lost 8 bases and 0 bases, there was a span of 16 bases. This CDR3 region has 15 residues. Germline values: CDR1 MDHEN, CDR2 SYDVKM. The protocol was immunoSEQ multiplex PCR, while the TCRdb copy is restricted to in-frame clones and leaves out a portion. This sample has some 99,000 clones, with around 83% found just once. General study results and limits: Several nonresponders also turned out to have low normalized T-cell clonal expansion.

The chain couples TRBV28 to TRBJ1-2; no reliable D call. Sample: CD4+ or CD8+ T cells sorted from blood, taken in a trial of the OX40 agonist ivuxolimab. This clonotype originated in an adult with an advanced solid tumor such as melanoma, head and neck, liver or kidney cancer. CDR3 bases: TGTGCCAGCCAAGACCCGTCCTCCTCTAACTATGGCTACACCTTC. This encodes CASQDPSSSNYGYTF.